These 5 T cell receptor beta chains came from one sample sequenced in a study of blood T cell repertoires in COVID-19. Profiling relied on immunoSEQ multiplex PCR, and the TCRdb table lists in-frame clones only, not all of them. The sample has 250,000 to 350,000 clones, roughly 90% seen once. The sequencing input was PBMCs or T cells enriched from blood (not recorded which). Every receptor here comes from a woman aged 50 to 60 who had been exposed to COVID-19.

The rearrangement links TRBV11-2 to TRBJ1-2; 9 bases fit TRBD1. The CDR3 extends over 16 amino acids. V was pared by 5 bases and J by 6 bases, with 13 bases of the junction left unmatched. Germline V gives CDR1 SGHAT, CDR2 FQNNGV. This chain's CDR3 is CASSPDRGYDFNGYTF. The CDR3 nucleotides are TGTGCCAGCAGCCCGGACAGGGGCTACGATTTTAATGGCTACACCTTC.

This clone has a single count. Written as DNA, the CDR3 is TGTGCCAGCAGCTTGGGCAGCTACCAAGAGACCCAGTACTTC. This encodes CASSLGSYQETQYF. J is TRBJ2-5 and V is TRBV11-2; no firm D call. Germline V gene sequence: CDR1 SGHAT, CDR2 FQNNGV. CDR3 length equals 14 residues. V was cut by 3 bases and J by 0 bases, with 8 bases left in between.

The chain combines TRBV7-9 with TRBJ2-1, with TRBD2 matching 7 bases. This CDR3 contains 18 residues. Germline values: CDR1 SEHNR, CDR2 FQNEAQ (reference sequence). With V trimmed by 0 bases and J by 0 bases, 8 bases remained unmatched. CDR3 DNA sequence: TGTGCCAGCAGCTTAGCGTTGCTACGGGGGGACTCCTACAATGAGCAGTTCTTC. It specifies CASSLALLRGDSYNEQFF.

The chain uses TRBV7-9 and TRBJ1-6; D is perhaps TRBD1 (6 bases). The CDR3 loop spans 16 amino acids. The germline V gene has CDR1 SEHNR and CDR2 FQNEAQ (reference sequence). Trimming took off 5 bases at V and 9 bases at J, with 20 bases between the two ends. CDR3 sequence (DNA): TGTGCCAGCAGCGCGGGTCCGGGACACGTACCTTCACCCCTCCACTTT. It translates to CASSAGPGHVPSPLHF.

The rearrangement joins TRBV19 to TRBJ1-2; D might be TRBD1 (5 bases). V was cut by 3 bases and J by 9 bases, with 17 bases left in between. In germline, CDR1 is LNHDA, CDR2 SQIVND (reference sequence). This CDR3 is built from 14 residues. As DNA, the CDR3 is TGTGCCAGTAGTATGTTCGGGCAGGGAGGGAGCTACACCTTC. It is translated as CASSMFGQGGSYTF. Drawing the rest from reference TRBV19 and TRBJ1-2, the complete variable domain is DGGITQSPKYLFRKEGQNVTLSCEQNLNHDAMYWYRQDPGQGLRLIYYSQIVNDFQKGDIAEGYSVSREKKESFPLTVTSAQKNPTAFYLCASSMFGQGGSYTFGSGTRLTVV.